This TCR beta chain was found in a study of T cell responses to AZD1222 COVID-19 vaccine. This CDR3 contains 13 residues. Looked up from germline, CDR1 is SGHAT and CDR2 is FQNNGV. Data came from immunoSEQ multiplex PCR; TCRdb stores just in-frame clones and leaves some out. This table holds more than 150,000 clones, 80% to 95% found once. General study findings and limits: Rises in breadth and depth of Spike-specific TCRs came after two AZD1222 doses. Repertoire sampling was restricted to post-peak T cell response timepoints.

This clone was recorded once. No antigen is known for it. The sequencing used peripheral blood, collected 28 days after the second AZD1222 dose. The chain combines TRBV11-2 with TRBJ2-2; D may be TRBD1 or TRBD2 (6 bases each). The source of this sequence is an adult who received the AZD1222 COVID-19 vaccine. Here the CDR3 DNA reads TGTGCAACCAACGTAGGGGGGCTTGGGGAGCTGTTTTTT. It codes for CATNVGGLGELFF. Using reference TRBV11-2 and TRBJ2-2 for the parts outside the CDR3, the full variable domain is EAGVAQSPRYKIIEKRQSVAFWCNPISGHATLYWYQQILGQGPKLLIQFQNNGVVDDSQLPKDRFSAERLKGVDSTLKIQPAKLEDSAVYLCATNVGGLGELFFGEGSRLTVL.